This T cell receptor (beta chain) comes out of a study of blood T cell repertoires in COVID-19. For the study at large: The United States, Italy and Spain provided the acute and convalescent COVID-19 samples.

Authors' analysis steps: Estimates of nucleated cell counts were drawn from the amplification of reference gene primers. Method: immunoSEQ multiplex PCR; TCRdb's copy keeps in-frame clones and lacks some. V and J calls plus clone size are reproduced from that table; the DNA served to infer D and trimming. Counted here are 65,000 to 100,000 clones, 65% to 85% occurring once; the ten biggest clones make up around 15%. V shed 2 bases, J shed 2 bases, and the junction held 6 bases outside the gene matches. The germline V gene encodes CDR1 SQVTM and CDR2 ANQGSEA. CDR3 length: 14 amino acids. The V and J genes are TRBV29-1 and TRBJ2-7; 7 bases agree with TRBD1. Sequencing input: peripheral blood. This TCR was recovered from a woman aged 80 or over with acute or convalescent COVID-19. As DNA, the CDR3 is TGCAGCGTTGAAAGGCGGACAGGCACCTACGAGCAGTACTTC. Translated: CSVERRTGTYEQYF.